This T cell receptor (beta chain) was retrieved from a study of blood T cell repertoires in COVID-19 (dated by TCRdb to 2018 to 2020). In terms of the full investigation: Samples from collaborators originated in the United States, Italy and Spain and spanned both the acute and convalescent phases of COVID-19. The prospective study material was composed of cDNA or gDNA derived from T cells, B-cell-depleted T cells, or PBMCs. Subjects who had been exposed to COVID-19, were actively infected with it, or had recovered from it provided the deeply sampled blood TCRbeta repertoires that made up the dataset. The repertoires were released in a freely available public database intended as a resource for research on the immune response to SARS-CoV-2. Samples came from the ongoing ImmuneRACE study (first 160 participants) plus 1,254 subjects from 6 global collaborators. A de-identified subject ID, COVID-19 status, age in years and sex were almost always included in the sample metadata. Where available, HLA class I and class II types were taken from metadata supplied by the sample provider and were not determined by assay-based typing. The paper's findings and limits, for the study overall: How much clinical and demographic metadata was included differed by source and by participant, and the metadata was provided uncurated.

TCRbeta CDR3 regions were amplified from genomic DNA by means of the immunoSEQ Assay, a bias-controlled multiplex PCR. The paper's processing steps were these. Within the assay, amplification of reference gene primers was used to estimate how many nucleated cells each sample contained. To quantify the absolute abundance of each unique TCRbeta CDR3 rearrangement, sequence reads were collapsed and filtered. For each sample, productive Simpson clonality was calculated by taking the square root of Simpson's diversity index across productive rearrangements. TCRdb holds this immuneACCESS table with in-frame rearrangements only. Some clones are missing; in checked studies, unresolved V genes explain under half, and the rest has no known cause. Clone size and the V and J calls come from that table; the DNA yielded D and trimming. This sample holds around 60,000 clones; approximately 92% were observed only once. The top ten clones comprise 15% to 20% of the sample.

One collaborating source in Seattle enrolled patients while the patients were actively infected and followed the patients over time throughout the course of disease. Whole blood was collected in K2EDTA tubes by collaborating institutions according to the institutions' own protocols. For TCRbeta analysis, collaborators shipped samples in one of three forms: frozen whole blood, isolated PBMCs, or DNA extracted from either of those sample types. As to this clone: The antigen it binds to is not known. Base qualities are not recorded, but no much larger clone differs from it by a single base.

CDR1 LGHDT and CDR2 YNNKEL are derived from the germline V gene (reference sequence). There are 13 amino acids in the CDR3, from cysteine to phenylalanine inclusive. The sequence is cut down to CDR3 DNA, 39 bases in frame from base 1. The germline ends are 13 bases apart after V is trimmed by 1 base and J by 10 bases. The receptor comes from a woman aged 55-69 years with COVID-19, enrolled during active disease. Recombination joined TRBV3-1 (or the pseudogene TRBV3-2) with TRBJ1-2; no D segment can be confidently identified. Sequencing used peripheral blood. The CDR3 protein is CASSQGFEDDYTF. The DNA sequence is as follows: TGTGCCAGCAGCCAAGGATTTGAGGATGACTACACCTTC.